This TCR beta chain appears in the sequencing data of a study of blood T cell repertoires in COVID-19. Only a few counts were recorded for this clone. The method was immunoSEQ multiplex PCR; TCRdb's version includes in-frame clones alone and lacks a portion of them. In the table there are roughly 200,000 clones, 70% to 90% of which are singletons. Trimming took 10 bases from V and 10 from J, leaving 23 bases between them. The V gene's germline CDR1 is LNHDA and CDR2 SQIVND (reference sequence). This CDR3 has 15 amino acids. The clonotype originates from a man in his 60s with acute or convalescent COVID-19. The chain employs TRBV19 and TRBJ1-6, with D possibly matching TRBD1 (5 bases). The sample comprised peripheral blood. The CDR3 region is CATEPRWGDRSPLHF. The CDR3 coding sequence is TGTGCCACCGAACCTCGGTGGGGGGATCGCTCACCCCTCCACTTT.